Following are 25 T cell receptor beta chains from one sample sequenced in a study of patients and donors after allogeneic stem cell transplantation. Each CDR3 protein gets one entry after TCRdb re-called the RT-PCR reads with MiXCR. The repertoire includes 98,000 or so distinct CDR3 sequences, around 36% of them detected once, and more than 25% sits in the top ten. The specimen sequenced was blood, either unsorted or a sorted T cell fraction (not recorded which). The receptors stem from a human donor who was either an allogeneic HSCT recipient or a stem cell or donor lymphocyte infusion donor (not recorded which). It is not recorded whose cells these are; they may come from a transplant donor.

The chain links TRBV5-5 to TRBJ1-1; D possibly corresponds to TRBD1 (5 bases). The CDR3 covers 14 residues. V was pared by 4 bases and J by 5 bases, with 15 bases between. Germline V gene lookup returns CDR1 SGHKS and CDR2 YYEKEE (reference sequence). The CDR3 DNA sequence: TGTGCCAGCAGCCCCCAGGCGGGGGTGACTGAAGCTTTCTTT. Translated, it gives CASSPQAGVTEAFF.

The gene calls are TRBV6-2 or TRBV6-3 and TRBJ2-3; 9 bases agree with TRBD2. Germline CDR1 reads MNHEY; CDR2 reads SVGEGT. CDR3 size: 16 residues. With 5 bases clipped from V and 2 bases from J, the junction kept 8 bases outside the gene matches. The CDR3 here is CASSRFWTSATDTQYF. The CDR3 DNA sequence: TGTGCCAGCAGTAGGTTTTGGACTAGCGCCACAGATACGCAGTATTTT.

This clonotype was counted only a few times. The genes are TRBV5-6 and TRBJ1-2; TRBD1 aligns across 12 bases. Trimming removed 1 base from V and 8 bases from J; junction bases left unmatched: 6. From germline, CDR1 is SGHDT and CDR2 YYEEEE. The CDR3 is 15 amino acids. This CDR3 is CASSLRDRGRRGYTF. Here the CDR3 DNA reads TGTGCCAGCAGCTTGAGGGACAGGGGGCGCCGAGGCTACACCTTC.

This clonotype occurred a few times. The V call is TRBV5-1, the J call TRBJ2-7, with TRBD1 matching over 9 bases. The CDR3 extends over 15 amino acids. Trimming at V came to 4 bases and at J to 5 bases, leaving 10 bases not matched to a gene. CDR1 and CDR2 (germline): SGHRS, YFSETQ. As DNA, the CDR3 is TGCGCCAGCAGCCGCCTCGGGGACAGGGCGGACGAGCAGTACTTC. Residues: CASSRLGDRADEQYF.

This clonotype showed up many times. The chain uses TRBV12-3 or TRBV12-4 and TRBJ1-5; TRBD1 matches 9 bases. This CDR3 comprises 14 residues. J was trimmed by 7 bases and V by 6 bases; bases with no gene match: 7. The CDR3 protein is CASSRTGEGQPQHF. The CDR3 DNA reads as TGTGCCAGCAGCCGGACAGGGGAAGGCCAGCCCCAGCATTTT.

A note on this clonotype: Since no conserved phenylalanine or tryptophan closes the CDR3, a read error is the likely cause. This sequence joins TRBV29-1 and TRBJ2-1; D remains ambiguous. Per germline, CDR1 SQVTM and CDR2 ANQGSEA. The CDR3 covers 14 residues. Trimming left V 2 bases short and J 1 base short, with 9 bases between. The CDR3 region is CSVESIVSYNEQFI. The CDR3 bases are TGCAGCGTTGAAAGTATAGTGTCCTACAATGAGCAGTTCATC.

This chain joins TRBV7-8 and TRBJ2-1; D is ambiguous. CDR3 length equals 13 residues. V shed 1 base and J shed 9 bases, with 10 bases lying between them. Looked up from germline, CDR1 is SGHVS and CDR2 is FQNEAQ. CDR3 nucleotides: TGTGCCAGCAGCTTAGTCAAGGGAAGTGAGCAGTTCTTC. This gives the protein CASSLVKGSEQFF.

This chain links TRBV20-1 with TRBJ2-7; D uncertain. V gave up 0 bases and J gave up 1 base, with 10 bases separating them. CDR3 size: 14 residues. Germline CDR1 reads DFQATT; CDR2 reads SNEGSKA (reference sequence). The CDR3 bases are TGCAGTGCTAGAGATCCCCGCCAGTCCTACGAGCAGTACTTC. Amino acids: CSARDPRQSYEQYF.

J is TRBJ2-5 and V is TRBV7-2; D is unresolved. The CDR3 is made up of 14 amino acids. CDR1 SGHTA and CDR2 FQGNSA come from the germline V gene. V lost 5 bases and J lost 2, with 12 bases in between. CDR3 region: CASSLYVLQETQYF. The CDR3 DNA sequence: TGTGCCAGCAGCCTGTACGTGTTACAAGAGACCCAGTACTTC.

This clonotype turned up a few times. This rearrangement joins TRBV7-2 to TRBJ2-1; TRBD1 matches 8 bases. Germline lookup yields CDR1 SGHTA and CDR2 FQGNSA. Germline trimming cut 1 base from V and 4 bases from J; bases unmatched to any gene: 0. There are 14 residues in the CDR3. CDR3 sequence reads: CASSLDRGYNEQFF. CDR3 bases: TGTGCCAGCAGCTTAGACAGGGGGTACAATGAGCAGTTCTTC.

This clonotype showed up just a few times. This chain's CDR3 is CASTPGDRGVHEQYF. The CDR3 coding sequence is TGCGCCAGCACCCCAGGGGACAGGGGGGTCCACGAGCAGTACTTC. The chain has TRBV5-1 and TRBJ2-7; 11 positions match TRBD1. The CDR3 totals 15 residues. Germline CDR1 and CDR2: SGHRS and YFSETQ. Trimming at V came to 6 bases and at J to 5 bases, leaving 10 bases not matched to a gene. Together with reference TRBV5-1 and TRBJ2-7, the CDR3 gives the full variable domain: KAGVTQTPRYLIKTRGQQVTLSCSPISGHRSVSWYQQTPGQGLQFLFEYFSETQRNKGNFPGRFSGRQFSNSRSEMNVSTLELGDSALYLCASTPGDRGVHEQYFGPGTRLTVT.

This chain joins TRBV7-9 and TRBJ1-1; the D gene is possibly TRBD1 (5 bases). Germline assignment: CDR1 SEHNR and CDR2 FQNEAQ (reference sequence). The CDR3 consists of 15 residues. CDR3 coding DNA: TGTGGGAGCAGCTTGGGCCGGGGCCCGAACACTGAAGCTTTCTTT. Its protein is CGSSLGRGPNTEAFF.

The rearrangement uses TRBV12-3 or TRBV12-4 and TRBJ1-5, with D possibly matching TRBD1 (5 bases). The CDR3 is 15 amino acids. The ends were cut back, 6 bases at V and 7 bases at J, with 19 bases in the middle. CDR3 bases: TGTGCCAGCAGCTTGGCGGCGAGACAGAGGCAGCCCCAGCATTTT. It is translated as CASSLAARQRQPQHF.

This clonotype was seen just once. The J gene is TRBJ2-2, the V gene TRBV5-4; weak D call: TRBD2 (5 bases). The CDR3 extends over 18 amino acids. Germline V lookup: CDR1 SGHNT, CDR2 YYREEE (reference sequence). V lost 4 bases, J lost 2 bases, and 21 bases lay in between. The DNA for the CDR3 is TGTGCCAGCAGCCCATCTGTTGGAAGCGGACCCAACACCGGGGAGCTGTTTTTT. The encoded protein is CASSPSVGSGPNTGELFF.

This clonotype appeared a few times. The rearrangement joins TRBV20-1 to TRBJ1-5; the D gene is possibly TRBD1 (5 bases). CDR3 length: 14 amino acids. The germline V gene encodes CDR1 DFQATT and CDR2 SNEGSKA (reference sequence). V gave up 4 bases and J gave up 2 bases, with 12 bases separating them. The CDR3 nucleotides read TGCAGTGCTACGGGGGAGGAGGGCAATCAGCCCCAGCATTTT. Its translation: CSATGEEGNQPQHF.

As regards this clonotype: One end of the junction is discordant with germline, which a read error may explain. The gene calls are TRBV20-1 and TRBJ2-2; D gene uncertain. Germline lookup yields CDR1 DFQATT and CDR2 SNEGSKA (reference sequence). This CDR3 comprises 12 residues. CDR3 bases: TGCAGTGCTAGTTCTAGACCCGGAGAGCTGTTTTTT. This translates into CSASSRPGELFF.

The chain has TRBV5-5 and TRBJ1-2; the D is unclear. The V end was cut by 5 bases, the J end by 4 bases, with 12 bases between. Germline CDR1 SGHKS, CDR2 YYEKEE (reference sequence). The CDR3 is 13 amino acids. CDR3 nucleotides: TGTGCCAGCAGGCCCCCCGGGTCCTATGGCTACACCTTC. Encoded protein: CASRPPGSYGYTF.

The chain is built from TRBV3-1 and TRBJ1-2; weak D call: TRBD1 (6 bases). The length of the CDR3 is 16 residues. Germline CDR1 and CDR2: LGHDT and YNNKEL (reference sequence). Trimming removed 5 bases at V and 0 bases at J, with 16 bases between. CDR3 coding DNA: TGTGCCAGCAGCGGTCAGGACAGTGAAGCTAACTATGGCTACACCTTC. Translating it yields CASSGQDSEANYGYTF. Based on the CDR3 plus reference TRBV3-1 and TRBJ1-2, the full variable domain is DTAVSQTPKYLVTQMGNDKSIKCEQNLGHDTMYWYKQDSKKFLKIMFSYNNKELIINETVPNRFSPKSPDKAHLNLHINSLELGDSAVYFCASSGQDSEANYGYTFGSGTRLTVV.

This clonotype was counted only a few times. This rearrangement joins TRBV7-8 to TRBJ2-1, with D possibly being TRBD2 (7 bases). The V gene's germline CDR1 is SGHVS and CDR2 FQNEAQ. The CDR3 is 17 amino acids. The V end was cut by 3 bases, the J end by 8 bases, with 23 bases between. The CDR3 protein is CASSFPGAGGSLDEQFF. In nucleotides, the CDR3 is TGTGCCAGCAGCTTCCCAGGGGCTGGCGGGAGTTTGGATGAGCAGTTCTTC.

J is TRBJ2-7 and V is TRBV18; no reliable D call. CDR3 length: 12 residues. Germline loops: CDR1 KGHSH, CDR2 LQKENI. Trimming cost V 3 bases and J 5 bases, with 8 bases left between them. CDR3 DNA sequence: TGTGCCAGCTCACCTTCGTTGCACGAGCAGTACTTC. Residues: CASSPSLHEQYF.

This clonotype showed up just a few times. The V gene is TRBV29-1, the J gene TRBJ2-7; TRBD1 agrees at 9 bases. The CDR3 runs 13 residues. CDR1 and CDR2 from the germline V gene are SQVTM and ANQGSEA. V lost 6 bases and J lost 3; bases outside the gene matches: 6. The CDR3 reads CSVHRTGDYEQYF. The CDR3 nucleotides are TGCAGCGTCCACCGGACAGGGGACTACGAGCAGTACTTC.

The chain employs TRBV5-6 and TRBJ1-2, with TRBD1 as a possible D gene (6 bases). CDR3 length: 13 residues. CDR1 is SGHDT and CDR2 is YYEEEE in the germline V gene. Trimming pared 4 bases from V and 4 bases from J, leaving 11 bases between. The CDR3 DNA reads as TGTGCCAGCAGCAAGACAGGCCCCTATGGCTACACCTTC. The encoded protein is CASSKTGPYGYTF.

The rearrangement links TRBV5-1 to TRBJ2-7, with unresolved D. Per germline, CDR1 SGHRS and CDR2 YFSETQ. Trimming cost V 1 base and J 7 bases, with 15 bases left between them. The CDR3 is 14 amino acids. In nucleotides, the CDR3 is TGCGCCAGCAGCTTGCGTGACCCCGGTACAGAGCAGTACTTC. Its protein is CASSLRDPGTEQYF.

This clonotype was recorded only once. The chain is built from TRBV24-1 and TRBJ2-2, with 8 bases fitting TRBD1. With 1 base clipped from V and 4 bases from J, the junction kept 4 bases outside the gene matches. Looked up from germline, CDR1 is KGHDR and CDR2 is SFDVKD. The CDR3 spans 16 residues. The CDR3 DNA reads as TGTGCCACCAGTGATTTTGGGACAGGTTTCACCGGGGAGCTGTTTTTT. Translating gives CATSDFGTGFTGELFF.

This clonotype was seen more than once but under ten times. The chain links TRBV4-3 to TRBJ1-4; D call uncertain. Germline CDR1 reads LGHNA; CDR2 reads YSLEER. The CDR3 is 16 residues long. V was cut by 3 bases and J by 0 bases, with 11 bases left in between. CDR3 in DNA: TGCGCCAGCAGCCAGGCACTTTTTGCAACTAATGAAAAACTGTTTTTT. Residues: CASSQALFATNEKLFF.